This is a list of T cell receptor beta chains from one sample in a study of shared clonotypes between healthy human individuals. Libraries were prepared by immunoSEQ multiplex PCR; TCRdb keeps only in-frame clonotypes and omits some of them. Of about 960,000 clones listed, approximately 76% were seen once; the top ten hold roughly 1.5%. What was sequenced was memory CD4+ T cells sorted from blood. The receptors were sampled from a young man in good health. Each CDR3 is given with its conserved first and last residue. D genes are given only for firm matches. Only part of the rows carry a size: once, few, many, or a class if the clone is expanded.

TGTGCCAGCAGCCCAAGCGGGCAGTACATTGGCTACACCTTC | CASSPSGQYIGYTF | NA | NA | TRBJ1-2 | TRBV5-6
TGTGCCAGCAGCTTCTCAGAGACCCAGTACTTC | CASSFSETQYF | NA | NA | TRBJ2-5 | TRBV7-9
TGTGCCTGGGATGTACCGACAGGTGATTTCTTCAATGAGCAGTTCTTC | CAWDVPTGDFFNEQFF | NA | NA | TRBJ2-1 | TRBV30
TGTGCCAGCTCCCCGGGACAGGTGAACAATGAGCAGTTCTTC | CASSPGQVNNEQFF | TRBD1 | NA | TRBJ2-1 | TRBV18
TGTGCCAGCAGCTTAGGCCATCAGCCCCAGCATTTT | CASSLGHQPQHF | NA | NA | TRBJ1-5 | TRBV7-9
TGTGCCAGCTCACGGGGAGCTGGAAACACCATATATTTT | CASSRGAGNTIYF | NA | once | TRBJ1-3 | TRBV18
TGCGCCAGCAGCCAAGAAGCGGCAGGGGGGACGGGCAACGGGGAGCTGTTTTTT | CASSQEAAGGTGNGELFF | NA | NA | TRBJ2-2 | TRBV4-3
TGTGCCAGCAGCTTAGAGGGGGGCGTAAACACTGAAGCTTTCTTT | CASSLEGGVNTEAFF | NA | few | TRBJ1-1 | TRBV11-2
TGCGCCAGCGCCCGACTAGCGGGGGGAAACACCGGGGAGCTGTTTTTT | CASARLAGGNTGELFF | TRBD2 | NA | TRBJ2-2 | TRBV5-1
TGTGCCAGCCGTAAGATGGACAGAGACTATGGCTACACCTTC | CASRKMDRDYGYTF | NA | NA | TRBJ1-2 | TRBV2
TGCACCAGCAGCTGGGCATTACTAGCGGGTGAAGAGACCCAGTACTTC | CTSSWALLAGEETQYF | NA | NA | TRBJ2-5 | TRBV1
TGTGCCTGGAGTGCCAGGCAGTGGGGAGGGGAGCTGTTTTTT | CAWSARQWGGELFF | NA | NA | TRBJ2-2 | TRBV30
TGCAGTGCTAGAGCGGGATATGGCTACACCTTC | CSARAGYGYTF | NA | NA | TRBJ1-2 | TRBV20-1
TGTGCCACCCCCCCGGTGGGGTCCTACAATGAGCAGTTCTTC | CATPPVGSYNEQFF | NA | NA | TRBJ2-1 | TRBV6-1
TGTGCCAGCAGCTTAGAGCCCGGTAGGGGCCCCAATCAGCCCCAGCATTTT | CASSLEPGRGPNQPQHF | NA | NA | TRBJ1-5 | TRBV7-9
TGTGCCTCGGACAGTAGAGGGGGTGGCTACACCTTC | CASDSRGGGYTF | NA | few | TRBJ1-2 | TRBV30